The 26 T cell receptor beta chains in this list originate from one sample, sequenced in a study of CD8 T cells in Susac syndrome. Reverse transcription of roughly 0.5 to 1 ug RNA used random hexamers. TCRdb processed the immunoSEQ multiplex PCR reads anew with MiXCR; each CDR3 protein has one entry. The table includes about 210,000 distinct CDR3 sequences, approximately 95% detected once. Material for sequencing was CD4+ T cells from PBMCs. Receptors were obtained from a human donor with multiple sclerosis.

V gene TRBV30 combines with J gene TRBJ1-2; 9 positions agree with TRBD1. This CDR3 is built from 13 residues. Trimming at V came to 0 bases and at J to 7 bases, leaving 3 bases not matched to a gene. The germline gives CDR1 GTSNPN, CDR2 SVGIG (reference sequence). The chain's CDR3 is CAWSVDRGGGYTF. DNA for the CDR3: TGTGCCTGGAGTGTGGACAGGGGAGGTGGCTACACCTTC.

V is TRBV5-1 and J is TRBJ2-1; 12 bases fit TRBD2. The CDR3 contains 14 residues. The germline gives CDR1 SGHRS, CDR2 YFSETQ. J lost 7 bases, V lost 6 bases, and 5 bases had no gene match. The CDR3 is CASTRLAGVNEQFF. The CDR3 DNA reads TGCGCCAGCACCAGACTAGCGGGGGTAAATGAGCAGTTCTTC.

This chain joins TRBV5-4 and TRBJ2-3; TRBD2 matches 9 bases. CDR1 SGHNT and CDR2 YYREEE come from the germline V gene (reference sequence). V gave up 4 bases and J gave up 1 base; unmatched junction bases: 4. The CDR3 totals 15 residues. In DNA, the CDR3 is TGTGCCAGCAGCCCGGAGCGGGGGGGCACAGATACGCAGTATTTT. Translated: CASSPERGGTDTQYF.

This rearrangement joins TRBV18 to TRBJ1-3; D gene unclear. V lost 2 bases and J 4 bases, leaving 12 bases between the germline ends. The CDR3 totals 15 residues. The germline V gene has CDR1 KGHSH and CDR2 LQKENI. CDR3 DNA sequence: TGTGCCAGCTCACCAAAGTATGGGTCCGGAAACACCATATATTTT. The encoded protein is CASSPKYGSGNTIYF.

The CDR3 region is CASSLSGATNSPLHF. The CDR3 nucleotides are TGTGCCAGCAGTCTCTCGGGGGCGACGAATTCACCCCTCCACTTT. The chain links TRBV12-3 or TRBV12-4 to TRBJ1-6; a weak D match, TRBD1 (6 bases). V shed 5 bases and J shed 7 bases, with 15 bases lying between them. CDR3 length equals 15 residues.

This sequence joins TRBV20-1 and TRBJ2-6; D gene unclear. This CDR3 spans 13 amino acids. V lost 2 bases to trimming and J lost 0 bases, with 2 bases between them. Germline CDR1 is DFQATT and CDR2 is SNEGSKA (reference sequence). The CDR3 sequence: CSARLSGANVLTF. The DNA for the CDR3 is TGCAGTGCTAGACTCTCTGGGGCCAACGTCCTGACTTTC.

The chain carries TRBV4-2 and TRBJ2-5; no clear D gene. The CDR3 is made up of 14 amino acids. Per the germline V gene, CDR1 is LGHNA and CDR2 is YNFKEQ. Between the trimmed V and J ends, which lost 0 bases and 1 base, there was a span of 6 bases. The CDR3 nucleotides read TGTGCCAGCAGCCAAGATACGGGCCAAGAGACCCAGTACTTC. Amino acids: CASSQDTGQETQYF.

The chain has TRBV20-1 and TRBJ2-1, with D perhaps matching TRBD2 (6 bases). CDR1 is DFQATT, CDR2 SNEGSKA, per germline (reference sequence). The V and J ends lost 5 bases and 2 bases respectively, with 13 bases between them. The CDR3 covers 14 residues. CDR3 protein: CSAPKEGTYNEQFF. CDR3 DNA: TGCAGTGCTCCTAAGGAGGGGACCTACAATGAGCAGTTCTTC.

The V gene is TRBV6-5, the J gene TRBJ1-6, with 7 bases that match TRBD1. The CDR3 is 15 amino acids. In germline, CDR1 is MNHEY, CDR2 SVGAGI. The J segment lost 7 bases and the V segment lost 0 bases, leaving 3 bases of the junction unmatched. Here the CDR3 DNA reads TGTGCCAGCAGTTACTCGGGGACAGACAATTCACCCCTCCACTTT. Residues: CASSYSGTDNSPLHF.

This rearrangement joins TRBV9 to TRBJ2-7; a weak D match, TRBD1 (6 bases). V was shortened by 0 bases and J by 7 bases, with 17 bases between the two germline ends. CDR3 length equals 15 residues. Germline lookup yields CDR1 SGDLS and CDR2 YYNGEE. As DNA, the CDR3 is TGTGCCAGCAGCGTAGGTGAGCGGATTCAGGGGGAGCAGTACTTC. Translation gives CASSVGERIQGEQYF. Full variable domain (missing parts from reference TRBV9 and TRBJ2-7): DSGVTQTPKHLITATGQRVTLRCSPRSGDLSVYWYQQSLDQGLQFLIQYYNGEERAKGNILERFSAQQFPDLHSELNLSSLELGDSALYFCASSVGERIQGEQYFGPGTRLTVT.

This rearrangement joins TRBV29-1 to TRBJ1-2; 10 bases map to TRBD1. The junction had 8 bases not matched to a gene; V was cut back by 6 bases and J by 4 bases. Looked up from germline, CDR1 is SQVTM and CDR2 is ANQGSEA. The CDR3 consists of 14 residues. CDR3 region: CSVTGTGVFYGYTF. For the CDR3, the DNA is TGCAGCGTGACCGGGACAGGGGTCTTCTATGGCTACACCTTC.

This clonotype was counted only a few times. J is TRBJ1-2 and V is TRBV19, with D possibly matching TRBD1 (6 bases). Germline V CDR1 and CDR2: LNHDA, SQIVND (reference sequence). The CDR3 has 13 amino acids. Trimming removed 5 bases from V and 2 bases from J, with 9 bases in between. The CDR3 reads CASSLDRNYGYTF. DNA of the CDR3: TGTGCCAGTAGTTTGGACAGAAACTATGGCTACACCTTC.

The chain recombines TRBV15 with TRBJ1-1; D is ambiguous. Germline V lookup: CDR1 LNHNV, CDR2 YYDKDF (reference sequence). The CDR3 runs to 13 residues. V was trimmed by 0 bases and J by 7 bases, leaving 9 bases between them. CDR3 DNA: TGTGCCACCAGCAGAGACCTGGAAGATGAAGCTTTCTTT. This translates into CATSRDLEDEAFF.

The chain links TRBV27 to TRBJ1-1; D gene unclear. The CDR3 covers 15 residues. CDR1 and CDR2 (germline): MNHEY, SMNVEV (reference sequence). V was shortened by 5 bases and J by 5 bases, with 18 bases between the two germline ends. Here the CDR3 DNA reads TGTGCCAGCAGTCCGGATCGAGGGTTAACGACTGAAGCTTTCTTT. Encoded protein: CASSPDRGLTTEAFF.

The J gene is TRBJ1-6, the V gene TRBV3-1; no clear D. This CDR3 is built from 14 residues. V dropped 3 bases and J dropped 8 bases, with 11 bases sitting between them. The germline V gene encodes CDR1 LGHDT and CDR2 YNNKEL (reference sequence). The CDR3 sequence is CASSQPPIDSPLHF. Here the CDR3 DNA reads TGTGCCAGCAGCCAGCCGCCGATCGATTCACCCCTCCACTTT.

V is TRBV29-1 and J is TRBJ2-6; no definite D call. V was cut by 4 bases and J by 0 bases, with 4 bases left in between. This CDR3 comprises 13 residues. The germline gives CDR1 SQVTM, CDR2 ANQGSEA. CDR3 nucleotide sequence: TGCAGCGTTGCCCACTCTGGGGCCAACGTCCTGACTTTC. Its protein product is CSVAHSGANVLTF.

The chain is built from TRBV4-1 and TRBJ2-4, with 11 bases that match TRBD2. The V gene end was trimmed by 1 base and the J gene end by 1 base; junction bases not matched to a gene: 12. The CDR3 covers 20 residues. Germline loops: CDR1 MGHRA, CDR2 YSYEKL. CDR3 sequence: CASSQGLAGGITGAKNIQYF. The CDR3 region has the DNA TGCGCCAGCAGCCAAGGCCTAGCGGGAGGTATCACGGGGGCCAAAAACATTCAGTACTTC.

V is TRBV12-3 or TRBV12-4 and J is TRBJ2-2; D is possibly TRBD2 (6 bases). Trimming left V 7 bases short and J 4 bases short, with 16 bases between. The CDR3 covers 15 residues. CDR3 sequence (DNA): TGTGCCAGCACGGAAGGAATAGCGGCCACCGGGGAGCTGTTTTTT. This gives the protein CASTEGIAATGELFF.

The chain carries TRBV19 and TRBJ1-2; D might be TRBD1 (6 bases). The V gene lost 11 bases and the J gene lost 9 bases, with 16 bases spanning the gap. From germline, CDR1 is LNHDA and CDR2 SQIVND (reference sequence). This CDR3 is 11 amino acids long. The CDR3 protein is CASSLGARYTF. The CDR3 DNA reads TGTGCCTCCTCCTTGGGGGCTCGCTACACCTTC.

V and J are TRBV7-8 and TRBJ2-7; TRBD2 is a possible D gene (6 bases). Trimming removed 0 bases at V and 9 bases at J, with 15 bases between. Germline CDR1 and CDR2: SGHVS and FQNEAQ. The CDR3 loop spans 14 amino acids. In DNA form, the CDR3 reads TGTGCCAGCAGCTTAGCAGCTAGCGTGATACTGCAGTACTTC. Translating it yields CASSLAASVILQYF. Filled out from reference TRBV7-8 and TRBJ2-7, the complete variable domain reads GAGVSQSPRYKVAKRGQDVALRCDPISGHVSLFWYQQALGQGPEFLTYFQNEAQLDKSGLPSDRFFAERPEGSVSTLKIQRTQQEDSAVYLCASSLAASVILQYFGPGTRLTVT.

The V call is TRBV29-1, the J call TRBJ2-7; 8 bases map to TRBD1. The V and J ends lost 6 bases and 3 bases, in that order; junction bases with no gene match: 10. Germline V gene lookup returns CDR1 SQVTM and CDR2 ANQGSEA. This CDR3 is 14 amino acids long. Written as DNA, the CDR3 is TGCAGCGTGGCCCCGGGACAGGCACGCTACGAGCAGTACTTC. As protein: CSVAPGQARYEQYF.

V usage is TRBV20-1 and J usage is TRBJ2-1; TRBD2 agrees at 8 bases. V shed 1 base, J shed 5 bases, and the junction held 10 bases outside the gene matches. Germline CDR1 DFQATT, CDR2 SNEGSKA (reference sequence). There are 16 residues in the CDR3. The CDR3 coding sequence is TGCAGTGCTAGAGGAAGGGCGGCGGGGGGAAACAATGAGCAGTTCTTC. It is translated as CSARGRAAGGNNEQFF.

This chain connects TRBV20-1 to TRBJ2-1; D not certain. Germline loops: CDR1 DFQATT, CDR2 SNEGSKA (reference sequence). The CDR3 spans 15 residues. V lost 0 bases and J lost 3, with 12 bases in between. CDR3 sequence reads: CSARDSWGNYNEQFF. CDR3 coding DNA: TGCAGTGCTAGAGACAGCTGGGGAAACTACAATGAGCAGTTCTTC.

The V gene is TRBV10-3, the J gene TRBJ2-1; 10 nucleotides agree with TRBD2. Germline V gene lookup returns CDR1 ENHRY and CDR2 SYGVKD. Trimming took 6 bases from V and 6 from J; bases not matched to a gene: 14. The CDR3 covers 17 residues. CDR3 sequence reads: CAIREKLAGVISNEQFF. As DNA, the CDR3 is TGTGCCATCAGGGAAAAGCTAGCGGGAGTGATAAGCAATGAGCAGTTCTTC.

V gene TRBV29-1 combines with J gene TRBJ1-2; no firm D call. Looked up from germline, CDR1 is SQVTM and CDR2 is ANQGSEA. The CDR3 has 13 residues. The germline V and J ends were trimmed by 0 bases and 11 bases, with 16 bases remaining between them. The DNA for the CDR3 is TGCAGCGTTGAAGATCTTGCGGCAGCTGCGTACACCTTC. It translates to CSVEDLAAAAYTF. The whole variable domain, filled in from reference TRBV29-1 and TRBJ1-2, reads SAVISQKPSRDICQRGTSLTIQCQVDSQVTMMFWYRQQPGQSLTLIATANQGSEATYESGFVIDKFPISRPNLTFSTLTVSNMSPEDSSIYLCSVEDLAAAAYTFGSGTRLTVV.

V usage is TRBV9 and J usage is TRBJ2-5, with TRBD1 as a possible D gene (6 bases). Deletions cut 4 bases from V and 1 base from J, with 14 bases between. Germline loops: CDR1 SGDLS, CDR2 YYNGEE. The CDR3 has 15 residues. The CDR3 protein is CASSRGQGFQETQYF. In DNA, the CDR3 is TGTGCCAGCAGCAGAGGGCAGGGGTTCCAAGAGACCCAGTACTTC.